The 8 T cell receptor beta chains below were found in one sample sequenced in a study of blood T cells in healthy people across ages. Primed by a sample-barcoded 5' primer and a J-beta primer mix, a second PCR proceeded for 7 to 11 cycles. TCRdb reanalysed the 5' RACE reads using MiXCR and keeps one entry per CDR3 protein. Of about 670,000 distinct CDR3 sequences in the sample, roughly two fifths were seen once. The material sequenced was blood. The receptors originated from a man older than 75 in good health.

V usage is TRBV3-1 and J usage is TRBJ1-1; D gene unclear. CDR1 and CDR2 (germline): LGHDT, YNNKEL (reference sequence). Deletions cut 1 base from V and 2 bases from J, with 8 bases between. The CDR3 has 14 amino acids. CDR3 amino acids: CASSQGFKNTEAFF. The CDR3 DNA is TGTGCCAGCAGCCAAGGCTTTAAAAACACTGAAGCTTTCTTT.

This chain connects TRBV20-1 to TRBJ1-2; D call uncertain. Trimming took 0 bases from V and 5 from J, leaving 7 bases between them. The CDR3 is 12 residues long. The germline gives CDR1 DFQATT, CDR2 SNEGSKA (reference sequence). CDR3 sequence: CSARETDYGYTF. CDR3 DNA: TGCAGTGCTAGAGAGACGGATTATGGCTACACCTTC.

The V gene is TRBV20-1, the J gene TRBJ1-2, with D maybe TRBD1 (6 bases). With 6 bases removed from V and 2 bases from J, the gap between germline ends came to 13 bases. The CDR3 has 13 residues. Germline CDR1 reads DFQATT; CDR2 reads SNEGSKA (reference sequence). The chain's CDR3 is CSAMNRANYGYTF. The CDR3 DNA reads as TGCAGTGCGATGAACAGGGCGAACTATGGCTACACCTTC.

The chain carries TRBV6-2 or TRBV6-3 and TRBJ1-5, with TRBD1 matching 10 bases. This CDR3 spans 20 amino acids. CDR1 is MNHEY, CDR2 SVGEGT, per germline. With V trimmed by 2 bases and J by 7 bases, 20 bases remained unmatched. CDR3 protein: CASSYRLPDRGNSVVQPQHF. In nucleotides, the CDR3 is TGTGCCAGCAGTTACCGACTGCCGGACAGGGGGAACAGCGTGGTACAGCCCCAGCATTTT.

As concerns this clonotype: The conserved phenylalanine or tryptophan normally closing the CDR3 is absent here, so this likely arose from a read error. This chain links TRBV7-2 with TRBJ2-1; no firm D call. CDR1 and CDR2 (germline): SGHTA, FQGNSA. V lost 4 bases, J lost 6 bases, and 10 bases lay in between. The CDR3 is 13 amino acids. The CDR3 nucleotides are TGTGCCAGCAGCTCGGCCCCGGGCAATGAGCAGTTCTTA. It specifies CASSSAPGNEQFL.

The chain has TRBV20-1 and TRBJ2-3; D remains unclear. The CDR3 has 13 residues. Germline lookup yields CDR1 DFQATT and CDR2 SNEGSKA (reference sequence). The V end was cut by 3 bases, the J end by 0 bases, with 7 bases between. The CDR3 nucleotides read TGCAGTGCTAGGACGACTAGCACAGATACGCAGTATTTT. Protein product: CSARTTSTDTQYF.

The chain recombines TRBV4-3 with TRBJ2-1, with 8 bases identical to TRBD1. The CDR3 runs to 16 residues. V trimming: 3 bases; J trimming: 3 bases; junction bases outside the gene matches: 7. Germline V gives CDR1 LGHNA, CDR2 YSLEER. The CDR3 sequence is CASSHRGQGGYNEQFF. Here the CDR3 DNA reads TGCGCCAGCAGCCACAGGGGGCAGGGTGGCTACAATGAGCAGTTCTTC.

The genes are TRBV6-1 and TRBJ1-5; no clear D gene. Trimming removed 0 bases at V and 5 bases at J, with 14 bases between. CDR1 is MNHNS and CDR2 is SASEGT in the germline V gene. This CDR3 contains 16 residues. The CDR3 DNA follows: TGTGCCAGCAGTGAAGCGTGGCGTTCCATTGATCAGCCCCAGCATTTT. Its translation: CASSEAWRSIDQPQHF.